Below, one TCR beta chain is given with its context. The data were obtained in a study of T cell changes during pregnancy in multiple sclerosis. This CDR3 has 13 amino acids. Trimming stripped 2 bases from V and 4 bases from J, with 8 bases between. The germline gives CDR1 SGHTS, CDR2 YDEGEE. Only in-frame clones appear in the TCRdb table, and some are missing; sequencing was by immunoSEQ multiplex PCR. The table includes around 50,000 clones, roughly nine tenths detected once. The genes are TRBV5-8 and TRBJ2-3; D is unresolved. The sample was CD8+ T cells from peripheral blood mononuclear cells, taken in the second trimester of pregnancy. This TCR was sampled from a female donor with multiple sclerosis, enrolled in a pregnancy study. This CDR3 is CASSLGAPDTQYF. The DNA of the CDR3 is TGTGCCAGCAGCTTAGGAGCCCCAGATACGCAGTATTTT. Full variable domain (outside the CDR3, taken from reference TRBV5-8 and TRBJ2-3): EAGVTQSPTHLIKTRGQQATLRCSPISGHTSVYWYQQALGLGLQFLLWYDEGEERNRGNFPPRFSGRQFPNYSSELNVNALELEDSALYLCASSLGAPDTQYFGPGTRLTVL.